This entry lists 10 T cell receptor beta chains sequenced from one sample in a study of regulatory T cells in long-lasting Graves disease. HTBI primers from iRepertoire and Arm-PCR of CDR3 regions yielded the TCR beta libraries. One entry per CDR3 protein results from TCRdb running MiXCR on the multiplex PCR reads. The sample holds about 560,000 distinct CDR3 sequences; about 16% are singletons and the top ten take 12%. This sample's time point: newly diagnosed GD, antithyroid drugs for less than 3 months. There was RNA extracted from PBMCs, and the TCR library was made from it. The same data also went into a second study, on T cells in Graves' hyperthyroidism and ophthalmopathy.

The sequencing here drew on peripheral blood mononuclear cells (PBMCs), taken at new diagnosis, from a patient treated with antithyroid drugs. These receptors all stem from a man younger than 35 with Graves disease.

The chain employs TRBV7-9 and TRBJ1-6; D unclear. Germline V gives CDR1 SEHNR, CDR2 FQNEAQ (reference sequence). This CDR3 contains 18 residues. Trimming took 5 bases from V and 8 from J, leaving 25 bases between them. In DNA form, the CDR3 reads TGTGCCAGCAGCCCCCTACCATTGGCCGAACTCGGGGATTCACCCCTCCACTTT. Protein product: CASSPLPLAELGDSPLHF.

This clonotype was seen many times. The chain is built from TRBV19 and TRBJ1-1; TRBD1 is a possible D gene (5 bases). This CDR3 region has 13 residues. V was clipped by 8 bases and J by 1 base, with 11 bases between them. Germline V CDR1 and CDR2: LNHDA, SQIVND (reference sequence). CDR3 nucleotides: TGTGCCAGTCAGACAGCCGGGAACACTGAAGCTTTCTTT. Residues: CASQTAGNTEAFF.

This chain links TRBV28 with TRBJ1-2; no reliable D call. There are 12 residues in the CDR3. CDR1 is MDHEN and CDR2 is SYDVKM in the germline V gene. Trimming took off 3 bases at V and 7 bases at J, with 9 bases between the two ends. The CDR3, as DNA: TGTGCCAGCAGTTTTCTACCGAGTGGCTACACCTTC. The encoded protein is CASSFLPSGYTF.

This clonotype was seen a few times. The chain recombines TRBV30 with TRBJ1-5, with TRBD1 matching over 7 bases. CDR1 and CDR2 from the germline V gene are GTSNPN and SVGIG (reference sequence). The V and J ends lost 4 bases and 2 bases, in that order; junction bases with no gene match: 5. This CDR3 is built from 14 residues. The CDR3, as DNA: TGTGCCTGGAAGGAGGGGGCTGGCAATCAGCCCCAGCATTTT. Translating gives CAWKEGAGNQPQHF.

This clonotype has more than one count but fewer than ten. The rearrangement joins TRBV28 to TRBJ2-7; D might be TRBD2 (5 bases). The V and J ends lost 5 bases and 0 bases respectively, with 11 bases between them. From germline, CDR1 is MDHEN and CDR2 SYDVKM. The CDR3 length is 14 residues. The CDR3: CASSQEEISYEQYF. The CDR3 region has the DNA TGTGCCAGCAGTCAGGAGGAAATCTCCTACGAGCAGTACTTC.

As concerns this clonotype: The junction departs from germline at one end; a sequencing error may be responsible. J is TRBJ2-1 and V is TRBV28; 9 bases match TRBD1. Germline lookup yields CDR1 MDHEN and CDR2 SYDVKM. The CDR3 runs 14 residues. CDR3 amino acids: CASIGTGSPNERFF. In DNA form, the CDR3 reads TGTGCCAGCATTGGGACAGGGTCCCCTAATGAGCGGTTCTTC.

The chain employs TRBV9 and TRBJ2-4, with TRBD1 as a possible D gene (5 bases). This CDR3 contains 15 residues. V was shortened by 4 bases and J by 5 bases, with 16 bases between the two germline ends. The germline V gene has CDR1 SGDLS and CDR2 YYNGEE. The CDR3 sequence: CASSPLLDSQNIQYF. The CDR3 DNA follows: TGTGCCAGCAGCCCCCTCCTTGACAGTCAAAACATTCAGTACTTC.

The table lists this clonotype with many counts. This chain joins TRBV11-2 and TRBJ2-1; 8 bases are shared with TRBD1. The CDR3 has 14 amino acids. Germline V gene lookup returns CDR1 SGHAT and CDR2 FQNNGV. With 5 bases clipped from V and 7 bases from J, the junction kept 7 bases outside the gene matches. The CDR3 reads CASSLVRGRNEQFF. In DNA form, the CDR3 reads TGTGCCAGCAGCCTGGTCAGGGGGCGAAATGAGCAGTTCTTC.

There are a few counts of this clonotype. The J gene is TRBJ2-1, the V gene TRBV19; 8 bases map to TRBD2. Trimming took 3 bases from V and 10 from J; bases not matched to a gene: 11. This CDR3 region has 15 residues. CDR1 and CDR2 (germline): LNHDA, SQIVND (reference sequence). The CDR3 protein is CASSIRTSSAREQFF. DNA of the CDR3: TGTGCCAGTAGTATCCGGACTAGCTCAGCCAGGGAGCAGTTCTTC.

As regards this clonotype: Mismatch with germline at one junction end may stem from a read error. The chain recombines TRBV11-3 with TRBJ2-1; D is ambiguous. The V gene's germline CDR1 is SGHNT and CDR2 YENEEA. The CDR3 runs to 11 residues. CDR3 coding DNA: TGTGCCAGCAGCTTAGAAGGTGAGCAGCTCTTC. Protein: CASSLEGEQLF.